Below are 20 T cell receptor beta chains sequenced from a single sample in a study of T cell repertoires in cytomegalovirus infection. TCRdb used MiXCR to reprocess the reads, holding one entry per CDR3 protein. The sample has hundreds of thousands of distinct CDR3 sequences, approximately 24% seen once. Source material: CD8+ T cells from PBMCs. These receptors originate from a human donor in good health (CMV status not recorded). Some clones in this sample may be carry-over from other donors' samples.

V is TRBV3-1 and J is TRBJ1-2, with 7 bases identical to TRBD1. Germline V gives CDR1 LGHDT, CDR2 YNNKEL (reference sequence). The V gene end was trimmed by 2 bases and the J gene end by 6 bases; junction bases not matched to a gene: 6. The CDR3 spans 14 residues. The DNA for the CDR3 is TGTGCCAGCAGCCAAACAGGGGAGGAAAATGGCTACACCTTC. It codes for CASSQTGEENGYTF.

Many counts were recorded for this clonotype. The junction shows a germline mismatch at one end, possibly a read error. This chain links TRBV7-7 with TRBJ2-1; D unclear. Germline V gene data show CDR1 as SSHAT and CDR2 as FNYEAQ (reference sequence). The CDR3 loop spans 13 amino acids. The DNA for the CDR3 is TGTGCTAGCAGCTTAGTTAGGAACAATGAGCAGTTCTTC. It is translated as CASSLVRNNEQFF.

Points on this clonotype: This may arise from a read error, as a much more abundant clone is one base away. The chain joins TRBV7-4 to TRBJ1-5, with D perhaps TRBD1 (5 bases). Looked up from germline, CDR1 is SGHVT and CDR2 is SQSDAQ. The CDR3 is made up of 16 amino acids. For the CDR3, the DNA is TGTGCCAGCAACTTAGGGAGCAGGGCTGAGGGTCAGCCCCAGCATTTT. Translated, it gives CASNLGSRAEGQPQHF.

V usage is TRBV3-1 and J usage is TRBJ2-2, with D tentatively TRBD1 or TRBD2 (6 bases each). Trimming took off 1 base at V and 4 bases at J, with 10 bases between the two ends. The CDR3 sequence is 15 residues long. Looked up from germline, CDR1 is LGHDT and CDR2 is YNNKEL (reference sequence). CDR3 region: CASSQVSGATGELFF. CDR3 coding DNA: TGTGCCAGCAGCCAAGTGTCGGGGGCCACCGGGGAGCTGTTTTTT.

This clonotype has ten or more counts. V is TRBV7-9 and J is TRBJ2-1, with TRBD1 matching over 7 bases. The CDR3 is 17 amino acids. Trimming at V came to 5 bases and at J to 5 bases, leaving 15 bases not matched to a gene. The germline CDR1 and CDR2 sequences are SEHNR and FQNEAQ (reference sequence). The CDR3 spells CASSAMMTGWYDNEQFF. In nucleotides, the CDR3 is TGTGCCAGCAGCGCCATGATGACAGGGTGGTATGACAATGAGCAGTTCTTC.

V and J are TRBV12-3 or TRBV12-4 and TRBJ2-3; D is unresolved. V gave up 10 bases and J gave up 4 bases, with 21 bases separating them. The CDR3 spans 15 residues. The DNA of the CDR3 is TGTGCCACCTTGAACGGTTCAAAGGTCCCAGATACGCAGTATTTT. This codes for CATLNGSKVPDTQYF.

On this clonotype itself: A clone one base away is much larger, so this may be a read error. This sequence joins TRBV7-2 and TRBJ1-3; no definite D call. With 1 base removed from V and 3 bases from J, the gap between germline ends came to 10 bases. The length of the CDR3 is 15 residues. CDR1 and CDR2 (germline): SGHTA, FQGNSA. CDR3 DNA sequence: TGTGCCAGCAGCTTAGAGTCCGGGTATGGAAACACCATATATTTT. Its protein product is CASSLESGYGNTIYF.

This clonotype was seen a few times. The CDR3 reads CSGAGTGEGSYGYTF. In DNA form, the CDR3 reads TGCAGCGGGGCCGGGACAGGGGAAGGGAGCTATGGCTACACCTTC. This chain uses TRBV29-1 with TRBJ1-2, with 10 bases that match TRBD1. The CDR3 consists of 15 residues. Germline trimming cut 7 bases from V and 4 bases from J; bases unmatched to any gene: 12. Per the germline V gene, CDR1 is SQVTM and CDR2 is ANQGSEA. Combining the CDR3 with reference TRBV29-1 and TRBJ1-2 gives the whole variable domain SAVISQKPSRDICQRGTSLTIQCQVDSQVTMMFWYRQQPGQSLTLIATANQGSEATYESGFVIDKFPISRPNLTFSTLTVSNMSPEDSSIYLCSGAGTGEGSYGYTFGSGTRLTVV.

This clonotype was recorded at least ten times. The chain combines TRBV7-8 with TRBJ2-2; possible D gene TRBD1, 6 bases. The germline V gene encodes CDR1 SGHVS and CDR2 FQNEAQ. The CDR3 is made up of 17 amino acids. The V and J ends lost 3 bases and 0 bases respectively, with 14 bases between them. The CDR3 spells CASSFPGTFANTGELFF. CDR3 nucleotides: TGTGCCAGCAGCTTTCCTGGGACATTCGCGAACACCGGGGAGCTGTTTTTT.

A word on this clonotype: A much larger clone sits a single nucleotide away, making a read error possible. This chain uses TRBV7-4 with TRBJ2-2; unclear D gene. The CDR3 covers 14 residues. Germline loops: CDR1 SGHVT, CDR2 SQSDAQ. The CDR3, as DNA: TGTGCCAACAGCTTAGAAGTTAACACCGGGGAGCTGTTTTTT. Encoded protein: CANSLEVNTGELFF.

Regarding this clonotype: One base away lies a much larger clone, so this may be a sequencing read error. The gene calls are TRBV7-9 and TRBJ2-1; TRBD1 is a possible D gene (5 bases). Germline CDR1 reads SEHNR; CDR2 reads FQNEAQ (reference sequence). This CDR3 is 18 amino acids long. Trimming stripped 6 bases from V and 0 bases from J, with 21 bases between. In DNA form, the CDR3 reads TGTGCCAGCAGTTGCGACCCCAGGGCAGAGAGCTCCTACAATGAGCAGTTCTTC. This gives the protein CASSCDPRAESSYNEQFF. Filled out from reference TRBV7-9 and TRBJ2-1, the complete variable domain reads DTGVSQNPRHKITKRGQNVTFRCDPISEHNRLYWYRQTLGQGPEFLTYFQNEAQLEKSRLLSDRFSAERPKGSFSTLEIQRTEQGDSAMYLCASSCDPRAESSYNEQFFGPGTRLTVL.

This clonotype was seen a handful of times. The chain carries TRBV5-1 and TRBJ2-2; D is unresolved. Trimming removed 0 bases at V and 5 bases at J, with 5 bases between. The CDR3 is made up of 13 amino acids. Germline CDR1 SGHRS, CDR2 YFSETQ. In DNA form, the CDR3 reads TGCGCCAGCAGCTTGGGTACAACCGGGGAGCTGTTTTTT. Translated: CASSLGTTGELFF.

For this clonotype: This sequence may be a read error, since a much larger clone differs from it by one base. This is likely a read error, given that the CDR3 carries no conserved phenylalanine or tryptophan at its end. The genes are TRBV7-2 and TRBJ2-7, with D possibly matching TRBD1 (6 bases). Germline CDR1 SGHTA, CDR2 FQGNSA. CDR3 length: 14 residues. V lost 5 bases and J lost 1, with 12 bases in between. For the CDR3, the DNA is TGTGCCAGCAGCCTGACAGGCCCATCCTACGAGCAGTACCTC. It encodes CASSLTGPSYEQYL.

This clonotype came up many times. CDR3 bases: TGTGCCAGCAGCTCTCGGACAGAGCGAGATACGCAGTATTTT. It specifies CASSSRTERDTQYF. This chain uses TRBV7-9 with TRBJ2-3, with D maybe TRBD1 (6 bases). Trimming cost V 4 bases and J 5 bases, with 13 bases left between them. This CDR3 contains 14 residues. Germline values: CDR1 SEHNR, CDR2 FQNEAQ (reference sequence).

The chain employs TRBV6-5 and TRBJ2-5, with D uncertain. The V end lost 2 bases, the J end lost 0 bases, and 4 bases lay between the germline ends. Germline lookup yields CDR1 MNHEY and CDR2 SVGAGI. This CDR3 comprises 13 residues. CDR3 bases: TGTGCCAGCAGTTACCACAACCAAGAGACCCAGTACTTC. Encoded protein: CASSYHNQETQYF.

This clonotype turned up a few times. J is TRBJ2-2 and V is TRBV20-1, with D maybe TRBD2 (7 bases). V was pared by 3 bases and J by 5 bases, with 22 bases between. CDR1 and CDR2 from the germline V gene are DFQATT and SNEGSKA (reference sequence). This CDR3 region has 17 residues. The CDR3 coding sequence is TGCAGTGCTAGGGGGGAGGGGGGCGCGTTATTTACCGGGGAGCTGTTTTTT. Protein product: CSARGEGGALFTGELFF.

This clonotype turned up a few times. This rearrangement joins TRBV6-2 or TRBV6-3 to TRBJ1-1; the D gene is possibly TRBD1 (5 bases). Germline V gene sequence: CDR1 MNHEY, CDR2 SVGEGT. The CDR3 sequence is 15 residues long. Trimming took 2 bases from V and 8 from J, leaving 18 bases between them. CDR3 sequence reads: CASSYVVAGRPEAFF. The CDR3 region has the DNA TGTGCCAGCAGTTACGTGGTGGCAGGGCGGCCCGAAGCTTTCTTT.

The V call is TRBV14, the J call TRBJ2-2; no reliable D call. The CDR3 runs to 17 residues. Trimming shortened V by 4 bases and J by 0 bases, and 15 bases separated the two germline ends. CDR1 is SGHDN, CDR2 FVKESK, per germline. This chain's CDR3 is CASSRSLLWANTGELFF. CDR3 DNA: TGTGCCAGCAGCCGAAGCTTGCTGTGGGCGAACACCGGGGAGCTGTTTTTT.

The chain combines TRBV7-6 with TRBJ2-7; TRBD2 matches at 7 bases. CDR1 is SGHVS and CDR2 is FNYEAQ in the germline V gene. The CDR3 covers 15 residues. V lost 5 bases, J lost 3 bases, and 10 bases stayed unmatched. CDR3 sequence: CASSLGRRGFYEQYF. CDR3 nucleotide sequence: TGTGCCAGCAGCCTGGGTCGGCGGGGGTTCTACGAGCAGTACTTC.

This clonotype was seen a few times. The J gene is TRBJ2-5, the V gene TRBV6-2 or TRBV6-3; D unclear. The V end lost 7 bases, the J end lost 7 bases, and 7 bases lay between the germline ends. The germline CDR1 and CDR2 sequences are MNHEY and SVGEGT. This CDR3 region has 10 residues. The CDR3 is CASNYGTQYF. In DNA, the CDR3 is TGTGCCAGCAACTACGGGACCCAGTACTTC.